This T cell receptor (beta chain) was found in a study of T-cell memory formation after mild COVID-19. Study results and limitations: There was a balanced CD4/CD8 profile in clones contracting day 15 to 85, and later expanders leaned CD4+.

TCRdb passed the 5' RACE reads through MiXCR, listing each CDR3 protein once. In the table there are around 220,000 distinct CDR3 sequences, roughly 17% of which are singletons. The CDR3 totals 14 residues. V lost 2 bases and J lost 3, with 11 bases in between. CDR1 SGHRS and CDR2 YFSETQ come from the germline V gene. There are a few counts of this clonotype. As yet, its antigen is unknown. The chain has TRBV5-1 and TRBJ1-2; maybe TRBD1 (6 bases). The sample taken for sequencing was PBMCs or a T cell subset sorted from them (not recorded which). The receptor was derived from a man younger than 35 who had mild COVID-19 (a few samples of this study predate the infection). Cell type and time point are not known. CDR3 DNA: TGCGCCAGCAGCTTAACAGGGACATACTATGGCTACACCTTC. It codes for CASSLTGTYYGYTF.